This T cell receptor (beta chain) emerged from a study of Ad26.COV2.S vaccination and SARS-CoV-2 variants. Method: immunoSEQ multiplex PCR; TCRdb's copy keeps in-frame clones and lacks some. The repertoire has hundreds of thousands of clones, around 90% of them found once; the top ten carry approximately 1.5%. Details on this clone: Antigen unknown.

Study results and caveats: In TCR breadth and depth analyses, total T cell responses may have been underestimated. Vaccine recipients surpassed placebo recipients in spike-specific TCR breadth. Participants given vaccine showed non-spike TCR breadth similar to that of placebo recipients.

Treatment noted: around 19 received Ad26.COV2.S at low or high dose, single or two shots; roughly five received placebo; per-sample allocation not given. It was on day 63 after the first vaccine or placebo injection that samples were taken. An adult aged 18-55 years in Boston served as the donor. Germline CDR1 and CDR2: SGHRS and YFSETQ. The germline V and J ends were trimmed by 2 bases and 5 bases, with 13 bases remaining between them. The CDR3 loop spans 14 amino acids. The input for sequencing was peripheral blood, taken in a trial of Ad26.COV2.S vaccine versus placebo. The gene calls are TRBV5-1 and TRBJ1-2; a possible D gene is TRBD1 (6 bases). The TCR sequence derives from a person between 18 and 59 years old who received the Ad26.COV2.S COVID-19 vaccine or a placebo. CDR3 amino acids: CASSFGQPYYGYTF. The CDR3 region has the DNA TGCGCCAGCAGCTTCGGACAGCCTTATTATGGCTACACCTTC.